Listed below are T cell receptor beta chains from one sample, sequenced in a study of CD8+ T cells in alopecia areata. Clones were read by immunoSEQ multiplex PCR, and TCRdb kept only the in-frame ones, dropping some. The sample carries fewer than 250,000 clones, roughly three fifths recorded once. The specimen comprised CD4+ T cells sorted from blood, sampled at week 4, from a patient treated with tofacitinib. These receptors all come from a human donor with alopecia areata. Both conserved end residues are part of each CDR3. The order of the fields is clone size, V gene, J gene, D gene, CDR3 protein, CDR3 DNA. A D gene is named only where the DNA matches it firmly. Part of the rows lack a size; the others show once, few, many or a class for expanded clones.

clone_size: -; v_call: TRBV7-9; j_call: TRBJ2-2; d_call: -; cdr3_aa: CASSLALRGETGELFF; cdr3_nt: TGTGCCAGCAGCTTAGCATTGAGAGGAGAGACCGGGGAGCTGTTTTTT
clone_size: -; v_call: TRBV7-2; j_call: TRBJ2-7; d_call: TRBD1; cdr3_aa: CASSYTDRGEQYF; cdr3_nt: TGTGCCAGCAGCTACACAGACAGGGGCGAGCAGTACTTC
clone_size: few; v_call: TRBV6-5; j_call: TRBJ2-3; d_call: -; cdr3_aa: CASSYSRPSDTQYF; cdr3_nt: TGTGCCAGCAGTTACTCGAGGCCCTCAGATACGCAGTATTTT
clone_size: -; v_call: TRBV15; j_call: TRBJ2-4; d_call: TRBD2; cdr3_aa: CATSREMTSGRVLAKNIQYF; cdr3_nt: TGTGCCACCAGCAGAGAGATGACTAGCGGGAGAGTCCTAGCCAAAAACATTCAGTACTTC
clone_size: -; v_call: TRBV5-1; j_call: TRBJ2-2; d_call: -; cdr3_aa: CASSWGQNTGELFF; cdr3_nt: TGCGCCAGCAGCTGGGGACAAAACACCGGGGAGCTGTTTTTT
clone_size: few; v_call: TRBV29-1; j_call: TRBJ2-3; d_call: -; cdr3_aa: CSVEEVDTQYF; cdr3_nt: TGCAGCGTGGAAGAAGTAGATACGCAGTATTTT
clone_size: -; v_call: TRBV29-1; j_call: TRBJ1-1; d_call: -; cdr3_aa: CSVDSNTEAFF; cdr3_nt: TGCAGCGTGGACTCGAACACTGAAGCTTTCTTT
clone_size: few; v_call: TRBV5-6; j_call: TRBJ1-2; d_call: TRBD1; cdr3_aa: CASSLNRGQDGYTF; cdr3_nt: TGTGCCAGCAGCTTGAACAGGGGACAGGATGGCTACACCTTC
clone_size: -; v_call: TRBV4-1; j_call: TRBJ2-3; d_call: TRBD2; cdr3_aa: CASSRSGRGVDTQYF; cdr3_nt: TGCGCCAGCAGCCGAAGCGGGAGAGGAGTAGATACGCAGTATTTT
clone_size: few; v_call: TRBV2; j_call: TRBJ2-7; d_call: TRBD1; cdr3_aa: CASTQRGFGTGEGRPYEQYF; cdr3_nt: TGTGCCAGCACCCAACGGGGTTTTGGGACAGGTGAGGGCCGCCCCTACGAGCAGTACTTC
clone_size: -; v_call: TRBV30; j_call: TRBJ1-1; d_call: -; cdr3_aa: CAWTLGQTTLKAFF; cdr3_nt: TGTGCCTGGACCTTAGGACAGACTACCCTTAAAGCTTTCTTT
clone_size: -; v_call: TRBV7-2; j_call: TRBJ2-4; d_call: -; cdr3_aa: CASSSPGRRGDKNIQYF; cdr3_nt: TGTGCCAGCAGCTCCCCAGGCCGAAGGGGGGACAAAAACATTCAGTACTTC
clone_size: -; v_call: TRBV7-3; j_call: TRBJ1-1; d_call: -; cdr3_aa: CASSFQGNTEAFF; cdr3_nt: TGTGCCAGCAGCTTCCAGGGTAACACTGAAGCTTTCTTT
clone_size: few; v_call: TRBV27; j_call: TRBJ2-7; d_call: -; cdr3_aa: CASSLRGAYEQYF; cdr3_nt: TGTGCCAGCAGTCTCCGGGGGGCTTACGAGCAGTACTTC
clone_size: -; v_call: TRBV6-5; j_call: TRBJ2-3; d_call: -; cdr3_aa: CASSPNTDTQYF; cdr3_nt: TGTGCCAGCAGTCCCAATACGGATACGCAGTATTTT
clone_size: -; v_call: TRBV30; j_call: TRBJ2-3; d_call: TRBD2; cdr3_aa: CAWSPIASGRGDTQYF; cdr3_nt: TGTGCCTGGAGCCCCATAGCTAGCGGACGAGGGGATACGCAGTATTTT
clone_size: few; v_call: TRBV2; j_call: TRBJ2-2; d_call: -; cdr3_aa: CASRIEGRVAGELFF; cdr3_nt: TGTGCCAGCAGGATAGAGGGACGAGTGGCCGGGGAGCTGTTTTTT
clone_size: -; v_call: TRBV27; j_call: TRBJ2-2; d_call: TRBD1; cdr3_aa: CASRHPQGAGGELFF; cdr3_nt: TGTGCCAGTCGGCATCCTCAGGGGGCAGGCGGGGAGCTGTTTTTT